The 9 T cell receptor beta chains presented below share a single source sample, sequenced in a study of T-cell reconstitution after alpha-beta-depleted transplantation in children. For TCRbeta, the library was prepared with unique molecular identifiers. From the PCR reads, TCRdb called clonotypes with MiXCR, one entry per CDR3 protein. This table holds around 800,000 distinct CDR3 sequences, 15% to 20% found once. The specimen comprised PBMCs, mostly from graft donor cells, sampled 360 days after TCRalphabeta/CD19-depleted stem cell transplant. The receptors here all came from a male patient younger than 18 who had a stem cell transplant for acute lymphoblastic leukemia, so the T cells may come from the graft donor.

This clonotype was seen a handful of times. The rearrangement uses TRBV12-3 or TRBV12-4 and TRBJ2-7, with 9 bases identical to TRBD1. The V and J ends lost 6 bases and 5 bases, in that order; junction bases with no gene match: 11. The CDR3 extends over 15 amino acids. The CDR3 nucleotides are TGTGCCAGCAGGGCTGGGGGGACAGGGTCACACGAGCAGTACTTC. This translates into CASRAGGTGSHEQYF.

This clonotype was seen more than once but under ten times. J is TRBJ2-1 and V is TRBV3-1; D is perhaps TRBD2 (5 bases). The germline gives CDR1 LGHDT, CDR2 YNNKEL (reference sequence). Trimming removed 3 bases from V and 14 bases from J, with 17 bases in between. The CDR3 runs to 13 residues. The CDR3 DNA reads as TGTGCCAGCAGCCATACGGGATACCGTGGGGAGTTCTTC. This translates into CASSHTGYRGEFF.

The sample holds many counts of this clonotype. V is TRBV7-2 and J is TRBJ1-5; no firm D call. Germline loops: CDR1 SGHTA, CDR2 FQGNSA. The CDR3 runs 16 residues. V lost 2 bases and J lost 2, with 13 bases in between. DNA of the CDR3: TGTGCCAGCAGCTTACTGTTCCCCCCGGGCAATCAGCCCCAGCATTTT. It specifies CASSLLFPPGNQPQHF.

This clonotype was detected a few times. The CDR3 DNA reads TGTGCCACCAGTGATTTGGGGCTAGCGGCACCCAATGAGCAGTTCTTC. This encodes CATSDLGLAAPNEQFF. V usage is TRBV24-1 and J usage is TRBJ2-1, with 7 bases that match TRBD2. The CDR3 is made up of 16 amino acids. The germline V gene encodes CDR1 KGHDR and CDR2 SFDVKD. With V trimmed by 0 bases and J by 6 bases, 7 bases remained unmatched.

This clonotype turned up a few times. J is TRBJ2-1 and V is TRBV11-2; D call uncertain. The CDR3 runs 15 residues. With 1 base removed from V and 4 bases from J, the gap between germline ends came to 11 bases. Germline assignment: CDR1 SGHAT and CDR2 FQNNGV. Here the CDR3 DNA reads TGTGCCAGCAGCTTAGGGCGAGTCGGTTACAATGAGCAGTTCTTC. Its translation is CASSLGRVGYNEQFF.

V gene TRBV10-3 combines with J gene TRBJ1-1; D remains unclear. Germline V lookup: CDR1 ENHRY, CDR2 SYGVKD. There are 15 residues in the CDR3. V dropped 2 bases and J dropped 0 bases, with 10 bases sitting between them. As DNA, the CDR3 is TGTGCCATCAGTGAGGTTGGGCAGTTGAACACTGAAGCTTTCTTT. Residues: CAISEVGQLNTEAFF.

With respect to this clonotype: This clone may be a read error of a much larger clone one base away. The V call is TRBV10-3, the J call TRBJ2-7; D unclear. V was cut by 1 base and J by 3 bases, with 4 bases left in between. Germline-derived CDR1 and CDR2 are ENHRY and SYGVKD. This CDR3 has 12 residues. The CDR3 sequence is CAISEWGYEQYF. In DNA form, the CDR3 reads TGTGCCATCAGTGAGTGGGGCTACGAGCAGTACTTC.

This clonotype was detected a few times. The chain couples TRBV5-1 to TRBJ2-1; 8 bases agree with TRBD2. The CDR3 consists of 15 residues. J was trimmed by 7 bases and V by 2 bases; bases with no gene match: 8. From germline, CDR1 is SGHRS and CDR2 YFSETQ. CDR3 bases: TGCGCCAGCAGCTTTTCGGGAGGGAGGGGGAATGAGCAGTTCTTC. As protein: CASSFSGGRGNEQFF. Full variable domain (outside the CDR3, taken from reference TRBV5-1 and TRBJ2-1): KAGVTQTPRYLIKTRGQQVTLSCSPISGHRSVSWYQQTPGQGLQFLFEYFSETQRNKGNFPGRFSGRQFSNSRSEMNVSTLELGDSALYLCASSFSGGRGNEQFFGPGTRLTVL.

This clonotype was counted only a few times. This sequence joins TRBV27 and TRBJ2-1; the D gene is possibly TRBD1 (5 bases). The CDR3 runs to 16 residues. The germline CDR1 and CDR2 sequences are MNHEY and SMNVEV (reference sequence). The germline V and J ends were trimmed by 3 bases and 3 bases, with 15 bases remaining between them. CDR3 bases: TGTGCCAGCAGTTTCCGCCTTAGTGACAGCTACAATGAGCAGTTCTTC. It codes for CASSFRLSDSYNEQFF.